This TCR beta chain was observed in a study of T cell responses to AZD1222 COVID-19 vaccine. Germline CDR1 LNHDA, CDR2 SQIVND (reference sequence). The CDR3 spans 14 residues. Trimming at V came to 7 bases and at J to 7 bases, leaving 10 bases not matched to a gene. Produced via immunoSEQ multiplex PCR; TCRdb's table is partial and in-frame only. The data contain roughly 99,000 clones, just over 90% of them seen just once; the ten biggest clones take up approximately 5.6%. Second-dose schedules of about 4 or about 12 weeks were combined. The chain combines TRBV19 with TRBJ1-5; 7 bases align to TRBD1. The starting material was peripheral blood, obtained 28 days after the second AZD1222 dose. The sequence came from an adult who received the AZD1222 COVID-19 vaccine. The CDR3 here is CASKTGEVRQPQHF. The CDR3 DNA is TGTGCCAGTAAAACAGGGGAGGTAAGGCAGCCCCAGCATTTT.